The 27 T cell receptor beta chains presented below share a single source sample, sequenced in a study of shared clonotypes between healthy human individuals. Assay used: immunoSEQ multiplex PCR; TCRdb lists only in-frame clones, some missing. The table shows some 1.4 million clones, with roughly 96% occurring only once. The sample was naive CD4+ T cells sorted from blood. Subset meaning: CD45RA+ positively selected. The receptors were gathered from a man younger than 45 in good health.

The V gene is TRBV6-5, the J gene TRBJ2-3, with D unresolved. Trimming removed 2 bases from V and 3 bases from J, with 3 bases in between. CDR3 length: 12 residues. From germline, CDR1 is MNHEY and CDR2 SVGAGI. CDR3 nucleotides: TGTGCCAGCAGTTACGAAACAGATACGCAGTATTTT. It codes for CASSYETDTQYF.

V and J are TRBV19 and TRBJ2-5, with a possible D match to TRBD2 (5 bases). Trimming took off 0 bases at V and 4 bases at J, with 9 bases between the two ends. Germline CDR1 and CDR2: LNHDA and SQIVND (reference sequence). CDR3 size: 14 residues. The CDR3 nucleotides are TGTGCCAGTAGTATAGATCCTAGCAGAGAGACCCAGTACTTC. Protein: CASSIDPSRETQYF.

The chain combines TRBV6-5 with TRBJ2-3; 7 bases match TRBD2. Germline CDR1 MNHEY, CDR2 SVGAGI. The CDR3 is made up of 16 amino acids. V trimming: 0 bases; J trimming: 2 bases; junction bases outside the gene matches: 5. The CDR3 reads CASSYSGSGLTDTQYF. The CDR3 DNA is TGTGCCAGCAGTTACTCGGGTAGCGGGCTCACAGATACGCAGTATTTT.

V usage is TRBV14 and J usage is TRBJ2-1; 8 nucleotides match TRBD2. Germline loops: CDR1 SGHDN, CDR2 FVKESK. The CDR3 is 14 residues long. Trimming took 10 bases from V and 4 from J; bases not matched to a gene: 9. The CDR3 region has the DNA TGTGCCAAATCCACTAGCGGCTGTTACAATGAGCAGTTCTTC. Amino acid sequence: CAKSTSGCYNEQFF.

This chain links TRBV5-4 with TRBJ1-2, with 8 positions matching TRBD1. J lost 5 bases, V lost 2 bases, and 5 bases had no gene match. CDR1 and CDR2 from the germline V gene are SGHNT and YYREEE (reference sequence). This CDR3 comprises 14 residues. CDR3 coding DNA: TGTGCCAGCAGCTTTTCAGGGGGCGTTTATGGCTACACCTTC. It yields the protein CASSFSGGVYGYTF.

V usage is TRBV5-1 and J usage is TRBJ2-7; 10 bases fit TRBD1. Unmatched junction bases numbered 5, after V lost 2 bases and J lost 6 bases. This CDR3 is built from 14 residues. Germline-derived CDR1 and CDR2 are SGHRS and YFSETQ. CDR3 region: CASSLPGQGTEQYF. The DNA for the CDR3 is TGCGCCAGCAGCTTACCGGGACAGGGGACCGAGCAGTACTTC.

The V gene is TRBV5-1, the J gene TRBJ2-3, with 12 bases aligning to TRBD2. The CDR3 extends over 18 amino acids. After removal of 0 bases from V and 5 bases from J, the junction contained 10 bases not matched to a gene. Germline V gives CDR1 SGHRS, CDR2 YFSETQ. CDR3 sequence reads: CASSLAGLAGGTRDTQYF. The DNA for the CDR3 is TGCGCCAGCAGCTTGGCGGGACTAGCGGGTGGTACGAGAGATACGCAGTATTTT.

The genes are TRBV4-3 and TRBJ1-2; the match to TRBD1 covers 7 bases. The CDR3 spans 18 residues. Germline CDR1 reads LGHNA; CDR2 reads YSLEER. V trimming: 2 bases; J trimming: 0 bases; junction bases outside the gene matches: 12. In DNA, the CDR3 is TGCGCCAGCAGCCAATCGGACAGGCCCCCCACCTCTAACTATGGCTACACCTTC. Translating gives CASSQSDRPPTSNYGYTF.

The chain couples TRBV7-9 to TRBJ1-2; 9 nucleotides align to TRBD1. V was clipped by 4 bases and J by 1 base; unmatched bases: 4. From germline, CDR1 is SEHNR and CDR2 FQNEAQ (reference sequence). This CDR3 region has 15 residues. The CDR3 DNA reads TGTGCCAGCAGCTCCAGGACAGGGGTTAACTATGGCTACACCTTC. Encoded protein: CASSSRTGVNYGYTF.

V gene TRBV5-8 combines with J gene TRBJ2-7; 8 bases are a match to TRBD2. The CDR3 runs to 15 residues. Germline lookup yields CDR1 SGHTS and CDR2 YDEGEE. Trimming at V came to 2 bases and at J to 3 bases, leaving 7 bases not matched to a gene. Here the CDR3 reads CASSLGLAGNYEQYF. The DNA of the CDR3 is TGTGCCAGCAGCTTAGGGCTAGCGGGCAACTACGAGCAGTACTTC.

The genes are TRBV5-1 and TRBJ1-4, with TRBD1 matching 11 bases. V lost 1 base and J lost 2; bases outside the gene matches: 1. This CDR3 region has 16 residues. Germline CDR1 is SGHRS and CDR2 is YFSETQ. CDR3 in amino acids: CASSLRTGGTNEKLFF. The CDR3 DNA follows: TGCGCCAGCAGCTTGAGGACAGGGGGCACTAATGAAAAACTGTTTTTT.

The chain's CDR3 is CASSSPDWNTEAFF. CDR3 sequence (DNA): TGTGCCAGTAGTAGCCCCGACTGGAACACTGAAGCTTTCTTT. The gene calls are TRBV19 and TRBJ1-1; D ambiguous. Germline V CDR1 and CDR2: LNHDA, SQIVND (reference sequence). The CDR3 covers 14 residues. V gave up 4 bases and J gave up 1 base, with 10 bases separating them.

The CDR3 DNA is TGTGCCAGCAGCTTGGTCCGGGGTAGGGACTACAATGAGCAGTTCTTC. As protein: CASSLVRGRDYNEQFF. V and J are TRBV7-6 and TRBJ2-1; tentatively, D is TRBD2 (5 bases). Trimming left V 3 bases short and J 3 bases short, with 15 bases between. The germline V gene encodes CDR1 SGHVS and CDR2 FNYEAQ. CDR3 length: 16 residues. The full variable domain, rest sourced from reference TRBV7-6 and TRBJ2-1, is GAGVSQSPRYKVTKRGQDVALRCDPISGHVSLYWYRQALGQGPEFLTYFNYEAQQDKSGLPNDRFSAERPEGSISTLTIQRTEQRDSAMYRCASSLVRGRDYNEQFFGPGTRLTVL.

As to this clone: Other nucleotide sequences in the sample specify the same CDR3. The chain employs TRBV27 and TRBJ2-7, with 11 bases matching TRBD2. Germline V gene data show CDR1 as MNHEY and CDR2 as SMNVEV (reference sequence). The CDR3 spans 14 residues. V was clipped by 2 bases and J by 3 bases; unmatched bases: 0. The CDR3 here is CASSLTSGSYEQYF. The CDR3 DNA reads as TGTGCCAGCAGTTTAACTAGCGGGAGCTACGAGCAGTACTTC.

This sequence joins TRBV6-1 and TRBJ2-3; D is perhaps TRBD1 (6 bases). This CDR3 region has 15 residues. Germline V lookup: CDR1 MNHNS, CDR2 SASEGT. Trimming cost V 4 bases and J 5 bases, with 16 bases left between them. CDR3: CASSAAGAGGDTQYF. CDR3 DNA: TGTGCCAGCAGTGCGGCAGGGGCCGGTGGAGATACGCAGTATTTT.

The chain's CDR3 is CASKRLELSTGELFF. The CDR3 DNA is TGCGCCAGTAAACGACTAGAATTAAGCACCGGGGAGCTGTTTTTT. This sequence joins TRBV5-1 and TRBJ2-2; D may be TRBD2 (6 bases). This CDR3 is built from 15 residues. V shed 8 bases and J shed 4 bases, with 18 bases lying between them. Germline V lookup: CDR1 SGHRS, CDR2 YFSETQ.

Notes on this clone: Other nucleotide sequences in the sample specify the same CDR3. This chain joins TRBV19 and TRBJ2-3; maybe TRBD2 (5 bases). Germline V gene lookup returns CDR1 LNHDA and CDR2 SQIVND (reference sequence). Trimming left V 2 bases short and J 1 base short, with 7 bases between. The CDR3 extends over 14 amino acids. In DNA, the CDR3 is TGTGCCAGTAGTATAAGTAGCGGCACAGATACGCAGTATTTT. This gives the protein CASSISSGTDTQYF. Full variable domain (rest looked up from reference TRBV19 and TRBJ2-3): DGGITQSPKYLFRKEGQNVTLSCEQNLNHDAMYWYRQDPGQGLRLIYYSQIVNDFQKGDIAEGYSVSREKKESFPLTVTSAQKNPTAFYLCASSISSGTDTQYFGPGTRLTVL.

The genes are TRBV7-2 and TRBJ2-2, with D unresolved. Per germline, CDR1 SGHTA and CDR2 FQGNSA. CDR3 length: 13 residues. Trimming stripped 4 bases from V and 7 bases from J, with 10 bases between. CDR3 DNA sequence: TGTGCCAGCAGCTCACTAAGGATCGGGGAGCTGTTTTTT. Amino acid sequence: CASSSLRIGELFF. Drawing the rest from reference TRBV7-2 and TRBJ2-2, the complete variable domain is GAGVSQSPSNKVTEKGKDVELRCDPISGHTALYWYRQSLGQGLEFLIYFQGNSAPDKSGLPSDRFSAERTGGSVSTLTIQRTQQEDSAVYLCASSSLRIGELFFGEGSRLTVL.

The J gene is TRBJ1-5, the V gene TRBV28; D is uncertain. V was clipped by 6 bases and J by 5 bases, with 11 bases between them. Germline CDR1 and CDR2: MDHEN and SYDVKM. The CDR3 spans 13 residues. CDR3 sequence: CASRGGQDQPQHF. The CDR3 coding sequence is TGTGCCAGCAGGGGCGGCCAGGATCAGCCCCAGCATTTT.

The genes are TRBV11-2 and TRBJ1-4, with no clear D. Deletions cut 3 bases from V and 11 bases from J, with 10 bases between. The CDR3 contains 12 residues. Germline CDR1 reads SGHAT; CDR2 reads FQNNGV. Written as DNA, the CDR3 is TGTGCCAGCAGCTTCCCCTCCGCCAAACTGTTTTTT. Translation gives CASSFPSAKLFF.

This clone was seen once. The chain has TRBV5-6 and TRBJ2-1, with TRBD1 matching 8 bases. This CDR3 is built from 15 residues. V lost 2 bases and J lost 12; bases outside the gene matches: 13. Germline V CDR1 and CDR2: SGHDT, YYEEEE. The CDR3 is CASSFRTGNGLGQFF. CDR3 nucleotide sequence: TGTGCCAGCAGCTTTAGGACAGGGAATGGGTTAGGGCAGTTCTTC.

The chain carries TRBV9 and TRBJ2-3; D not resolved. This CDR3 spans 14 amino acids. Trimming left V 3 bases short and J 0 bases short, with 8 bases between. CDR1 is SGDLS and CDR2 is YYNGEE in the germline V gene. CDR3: CASSGAYSTDTQYF. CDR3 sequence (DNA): TGTGCCAGCAGCGGAGCTTACAGCACAGATACGCAGTATTTT.

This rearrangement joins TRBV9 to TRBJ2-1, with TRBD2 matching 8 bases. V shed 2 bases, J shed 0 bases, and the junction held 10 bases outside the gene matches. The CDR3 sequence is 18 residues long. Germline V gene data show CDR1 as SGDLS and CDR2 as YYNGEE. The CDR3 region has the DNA TGTGCCAGCAGCGTTCTAAGCGGGAGAGGGAGCTCCTACAATGAGCAGTTCTTC. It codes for CASSVLSGRGSSYNEQFF.

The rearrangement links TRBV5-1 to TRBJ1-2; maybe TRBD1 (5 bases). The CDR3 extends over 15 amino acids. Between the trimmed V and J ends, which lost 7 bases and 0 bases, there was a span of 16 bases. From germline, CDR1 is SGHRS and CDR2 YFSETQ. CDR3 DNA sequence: TGCGCCAGCTCCCGGGGCGGGGAGACTAACTATGGCTACACCTTC. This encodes CASSRGGETNYGYTF. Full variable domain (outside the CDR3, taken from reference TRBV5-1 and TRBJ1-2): KAGVTQTPRYLIKTRGQQVTLSCSPISGHRSVSWYQQTPGQGLQFLFEYFSETQRNKGNFPGRFSGRQFSNSRSEMNVSTLELGDSALYLCASSRGGETNYGYTFGSGTRLTVV.

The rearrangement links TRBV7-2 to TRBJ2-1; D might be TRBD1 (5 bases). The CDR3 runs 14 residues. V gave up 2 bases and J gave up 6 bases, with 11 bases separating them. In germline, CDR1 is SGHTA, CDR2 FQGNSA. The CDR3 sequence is CASSLYLGPNEQFF. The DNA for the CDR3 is TGTGCCAGCAGCTTATATTTGGGGCCCAATGAGCAGTTCTTC.

The chain's CDR3 is CASSSGSEQYF. The CDR3 DNA reads TGTGCCAGCAGCTCTGGTAGCGAGCAGTACTTC. The chain links TRBV7-9 to TRBJ2-7; D call uncertain. Trimming took 4 bases from V and 6 from J, leaving 7 bases between them. Per the germline V gene, CDR1 is SEHNR and CDR2 is FQNEAQ (reference sequence). This CDR3 is built from 11 residues.

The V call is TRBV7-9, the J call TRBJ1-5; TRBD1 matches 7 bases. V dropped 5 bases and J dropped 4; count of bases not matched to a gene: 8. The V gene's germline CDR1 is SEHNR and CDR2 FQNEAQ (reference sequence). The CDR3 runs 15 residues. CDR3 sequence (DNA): TGTGCCAGCAGCCCCGAGACAGGGTCGAATCAGCCCCAGCATTTT. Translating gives CASSPETGSNQPQHF.